What follows is one T cell receptor beta chain and its context. Its specificity is not known. This sample stems from a study of cytotoxic CD8 clonotypes in ibrutinib-treated CLL. Study at large: Enrolment comprised approximately 10 relapsed/refractory and around 15 treatment-naive patients; about 18 were IGHV unmutated. Among the samples, the mean was roughly 240,000 productive templates and some 100,000 productive rearrangements. Study conclusions and caveats: Baseline clonality, above age-matched healthy donor levels, tracked circulating CD8+ T-cell counts.

Trimming stripped 6 bases from V and 3 bases from J, with 10 bases between. This CDR3 is built from 13 residues. CDR1 is LNHDA, CDR2 SQIVND, per germline (reference sequence). With sequencing, the targeted depth ranged from 1 in 200,000 to 1 in 1 million T cells. Clones were read by immunoSEQ multiplex PCR, and TCRdb kept only the in-frame ones, dropping some. This sample has 130,000 to 150,000 clones, with approximately 80% found just once. This receptor was obtained from a human donor with chronic lymphocytic leukemia. This material consisted of PBMCs, taken after 12 months of ibrutinib treatment. V usage is TRBV19 and J usage is TRBJ2-3; possible D gene TRBD1, 5 bases. The CDR3 protein is CASSFTGTDTQYF. The CDR3 DNA reads TGTGCCAGTAGCTTCACAGGAACAGATACGCAGTATTTT.